A single sample gave rise to the 9 T cell receptor beta chains below, sequenced in a study of blood T cells in healthy people across ages. Primed by a sample-barcoded 5' primer and a J-beta primer mix, a second PCR proceeded for roughly 6 to 12 cycles. One entry per CDR3 protein results from TCRdb running MiXCR on the 5' RACE reads. The sample lists about 670,000 distinct CDR3 sequences, around 50% occurring once. Material for sequencing was blood. These receptors were taken from a woman of 80 years or more in good health.

The sample holds a few counts of this clonotype. This sequence joins TRBV27 and TRBJ2-7; 15 bases align to TRBD2. CDR1 and CDR2 from the germline V gene are MNHEY and SMNVEV (reference sequence). J gave up 0 bases and V 5 bases, and 8 bases lay outside the gene matches. The CDR3 covers 18 residues. The CDR3 is CASSLGLAGGVSSYEQYF. The CDR3 region has the DNA TGTGCCAGCAGTCTGGGACTAGCGGGAGGTGTGAGCTCCTACGAGCAGTACTTC.

V usage is TRBV5-1 and J usage is TRBJ2-1; 9 bases match TRBD2. This CDR3 is built from 16 residues. Trimming at V came to 4 bases and at J to 2 bases, leaving 7 bases not matched to a gene. Germline assignment: CDR1 SGHRS and CDR2 YFSETQ. The CDR3 spells CASSERLAVTYNEQFF. CDR3 sequence (DNA): TGCGCCAGCAGCGAACGACTAGCGGTGACCTACAATGAGCAGTTCTTC. The full variable domain, its missing parts supplied by reference TRBV5-1 and TRBJ2-1, is KAGVTQTPRYLIKTRGQQVTLSCSPISGHRSVSWYQQTPGQGLQFLFEYFSETQRNKGNFPGRFSGRQFSNSRSEMNVSTLELGDSALYLCASSERLAVTYNEQFFGPGTRLTVL.

In the case of this clonotype: A read error may produce the germline difference seen at one junction end. The chain joins TRBV29-1 to TRBJ2-2, with 11 bases fitting TRBD1. CDR3 length: 16 amino acids. The germline V gene encodes CDR1 SQVTM and CDR2 ANQGSEA. CDR3: CSVSNGGQGDTGGLFF. DNA of the CDR3: TGCAGCGTCAGTAACGGGGGACAGGGGGACACCGGGGGGCTGTTTTTT.

The gene calls are TRBV9 and TRBJ1-5, with D possibly TRBD1 on 6 matching bases. Trimming removed 0 bases from V and 3 bases from J, with 10 bases in between. This CDR3 comprises 15 residues. Germline CDR1 is SGDLS and CDR2 is YYNGEE. The CDR3 loop reads CASSVEGGYNQPQHF. CDR3 DNA sequence: TGTGCCAGCAGCGTAGAAGGGGGTTACAATCAGCCCCAGCATTTT.

About this clonotype: A read error may explain this, as a much larger clone is one base away. The V and J genes are TRBV5-1 and TRBJ2-7; D remains ambiguous. Germline loops: CDR1 SGHRS, CDR2 YFSETQ. V lost 5 bases, J lost 0 bases, and 15 bases lay in between. The CDR3 has 15 residues. The CDR3: CASRLVLTNSYEQYF. CDR3 DNA sequence: TGCGCCAGCAGGCTGGTCCTCACCAACTCCTACGAGCAGTACTTC.

The chain combines TRBV24-1 with TRBJ2-1; D unclear. Germline lookup yields CDR1 KGHDR and CDR2 SFDVKD. The ends were cut back, 4 bases at V and 7 bases at J, with 10 bases in the middle. This CDR3 is built from 13 residues. CDR3 nucleotides: TGTGCCACCAGTGACTCCCATCAGAATGAGCAGTTCTTC. This encodes CATSDSHQNEQFF.

The rearrangement joins TRBV4-3 to TRBJ1-2, with TRBD1 matching over 9 bases. The CDR3 runs to 18 residues. The V gene's germline CDR1 is LGHNA and CDR2 YSLEER. V trimming: 1 base; J trimming: 5 bases; junction bases outside the gene matches: 14. This CDR3 is CASSQARGRQGVNYGYTF. CDR3 in DNA: TGCGCCAGCAGCCAAGCCCGGGGGCGACAGGGGGTAAATTATGGCTACACCTTC.

This clonotype was found many times. The chain joins TRBV7-3 to TRBJ2-1, with TRBD2 identical over 11 bases. The V gene's germline CDR1 is SGHTA and CDR2 FQGTGA. This CDR3 has 14 residues. V shed 8 bases, J shed 9 bases, and the junction held 9 bases outside the gene matches. CDR3 loop: CASRLTSGKGEQFF. Here the CDR3 DNA reads TGTGCCAGCCGTCTGACTAGCGGGAAGGGTGAGCAGTTCTTC.

The V gene is TRBV6-5, the J gene TRBJ1-6, with D uncertain. V was shortened by 4 bases and J by 10 bases, with 14 bases between the two germline ends. This CDR3 spans 14 amino acids. CDR1 and CDR2 from the germline V gene are MNHEY and SVGAGI. The CDR3 region has the DNA TGTGCCAGCAGTTTCTCAGGATTTGAGTCACCCCTCCACTTT. Its translation is CASSFSGFESPLHF.